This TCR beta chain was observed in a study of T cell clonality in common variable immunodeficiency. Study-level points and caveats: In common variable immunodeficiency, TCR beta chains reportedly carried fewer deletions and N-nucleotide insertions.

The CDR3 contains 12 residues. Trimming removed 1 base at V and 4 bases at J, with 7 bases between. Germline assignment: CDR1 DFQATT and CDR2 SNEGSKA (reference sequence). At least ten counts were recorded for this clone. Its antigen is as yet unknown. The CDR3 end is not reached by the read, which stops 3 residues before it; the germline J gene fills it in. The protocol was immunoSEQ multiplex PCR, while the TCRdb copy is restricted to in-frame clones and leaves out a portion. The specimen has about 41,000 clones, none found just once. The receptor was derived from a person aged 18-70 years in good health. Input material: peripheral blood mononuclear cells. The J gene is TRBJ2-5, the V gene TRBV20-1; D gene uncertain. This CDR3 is CSARVSRETQYF. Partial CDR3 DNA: TGCAGTGCTAGAGTCTCTAGAGAGACC.